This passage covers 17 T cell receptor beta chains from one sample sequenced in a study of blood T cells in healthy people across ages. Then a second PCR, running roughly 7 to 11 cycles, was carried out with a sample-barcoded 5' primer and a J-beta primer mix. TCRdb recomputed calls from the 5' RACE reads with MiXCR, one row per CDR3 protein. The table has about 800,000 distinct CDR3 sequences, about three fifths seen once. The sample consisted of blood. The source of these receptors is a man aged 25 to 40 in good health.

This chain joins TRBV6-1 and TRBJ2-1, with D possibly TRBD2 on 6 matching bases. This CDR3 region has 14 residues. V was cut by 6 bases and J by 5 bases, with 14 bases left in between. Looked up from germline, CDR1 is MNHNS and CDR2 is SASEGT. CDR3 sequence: CASRAGGIHNEQFF. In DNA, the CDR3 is TGTGCCAGCAGAGCCGGGGGTATCCACAATGAGCAGTTCTTC.

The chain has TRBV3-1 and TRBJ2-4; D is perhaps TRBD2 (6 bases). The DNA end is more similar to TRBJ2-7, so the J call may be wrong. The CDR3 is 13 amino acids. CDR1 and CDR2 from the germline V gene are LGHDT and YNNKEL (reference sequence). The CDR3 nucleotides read TGTGCCAGCCGGCTAGCGACAGACTACGAGCAGTACTTC. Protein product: CASRLATDYEQYF.

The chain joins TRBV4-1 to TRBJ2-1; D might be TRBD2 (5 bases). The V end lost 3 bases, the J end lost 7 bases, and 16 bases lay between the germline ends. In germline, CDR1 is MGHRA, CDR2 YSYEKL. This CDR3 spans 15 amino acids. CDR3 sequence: CASSQAGILMNEQFF. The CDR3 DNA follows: TGCGCCAGCAGCCAGGCCGGGATTCTAATGAATGAGCAGTTCTTC.

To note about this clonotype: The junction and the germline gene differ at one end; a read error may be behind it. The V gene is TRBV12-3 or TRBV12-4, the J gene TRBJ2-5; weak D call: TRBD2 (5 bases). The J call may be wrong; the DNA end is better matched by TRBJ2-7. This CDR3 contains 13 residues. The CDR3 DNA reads TGTGCCAGCAGTGTAGCGTCGACGACCGAGCAGTACTTC. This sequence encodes CASSVASTTEQYF.

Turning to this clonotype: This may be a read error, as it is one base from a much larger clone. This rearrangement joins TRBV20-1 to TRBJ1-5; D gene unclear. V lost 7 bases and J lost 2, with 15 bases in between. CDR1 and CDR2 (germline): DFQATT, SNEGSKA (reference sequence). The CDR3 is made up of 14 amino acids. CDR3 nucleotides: TGCAGTGTCGGGCGAGGTGTCGGCAATCAGCCCCAGCATTTT. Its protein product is CSVGRGVGNQPQHF.

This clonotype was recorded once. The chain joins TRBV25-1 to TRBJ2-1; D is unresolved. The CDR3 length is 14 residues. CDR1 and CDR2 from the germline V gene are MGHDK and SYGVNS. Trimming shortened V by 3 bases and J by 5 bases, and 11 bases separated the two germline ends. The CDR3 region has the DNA TGTGCCAGCAGTGATTTTGGCACCCACAATGAGCAGTTCTTC. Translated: CASSDFGTHNEQFF.

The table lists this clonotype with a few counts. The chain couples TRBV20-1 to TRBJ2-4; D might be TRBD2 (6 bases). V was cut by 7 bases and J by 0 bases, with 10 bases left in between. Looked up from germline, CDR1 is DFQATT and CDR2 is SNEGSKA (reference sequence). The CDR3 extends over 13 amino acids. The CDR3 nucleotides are TGCAGTGGCGCGGGACTAGCCAAAAACATTCAGTACTTC. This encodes CSGAGLAKNIQYF.

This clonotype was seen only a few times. DNA of the CDR3: TGTGCCAGCAGCTCTTCCCGGACAGATACGCAGTATTTT. As protein: CASSSSRTDTQYF. The chain recombines TRBV7-3 with TRBJ2-3; no firm D call. V lost 4 bases, J lost 3 bases, and 8 bases lay in between. Germline V gene data show CDR1 as SGHTA and CDR2 as FQGTGA. This CDR3 is built from 13 residues.

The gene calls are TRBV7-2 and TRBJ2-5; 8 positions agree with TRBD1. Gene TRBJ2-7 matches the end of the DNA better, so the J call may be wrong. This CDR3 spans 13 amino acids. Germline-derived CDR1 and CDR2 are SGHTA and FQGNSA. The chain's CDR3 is CASSWDRFYEQYF. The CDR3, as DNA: TGTGCCAGCAGCTGGGACAGGTTCTACGAGCAGTACTTC.

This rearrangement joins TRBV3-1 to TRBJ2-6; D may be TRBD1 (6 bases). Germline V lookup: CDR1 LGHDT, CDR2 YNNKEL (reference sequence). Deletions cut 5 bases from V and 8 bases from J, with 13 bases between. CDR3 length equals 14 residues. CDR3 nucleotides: TGTGCCAGCAGCGGAAGGACAGCCTCCAACGTCCTGACTTTC. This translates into CASSGRTASNVLTF.

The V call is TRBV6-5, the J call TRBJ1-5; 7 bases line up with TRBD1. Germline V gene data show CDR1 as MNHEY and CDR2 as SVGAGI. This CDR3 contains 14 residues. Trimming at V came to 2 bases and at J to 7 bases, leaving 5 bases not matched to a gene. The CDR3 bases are TGTGCCAGCAGTTACGAACAGGGGAGGCAGCCCCAGCATTTT. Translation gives CASSYEQGRQPQHF.

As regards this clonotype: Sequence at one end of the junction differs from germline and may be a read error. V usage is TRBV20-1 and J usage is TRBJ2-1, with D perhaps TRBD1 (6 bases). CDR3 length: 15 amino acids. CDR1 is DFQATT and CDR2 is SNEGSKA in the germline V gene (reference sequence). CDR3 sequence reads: CSARDRTSSYNEQFF. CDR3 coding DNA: TGCAGTGCAAGAGACAGGACTTCCTCCTACAATGAGCAGTTCTTC.

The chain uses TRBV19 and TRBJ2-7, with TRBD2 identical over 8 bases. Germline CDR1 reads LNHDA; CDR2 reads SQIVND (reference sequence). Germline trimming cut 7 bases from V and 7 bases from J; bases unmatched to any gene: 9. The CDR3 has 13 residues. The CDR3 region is CASMGLGAEEQYF. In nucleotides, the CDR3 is TGTGCCAGTATGGGACTAGGGGCGGAGGAGCAGTACTTC. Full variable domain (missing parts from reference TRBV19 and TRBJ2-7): DGGITQSPKYLFRKEGQNVTLSCEQNLNHDAMYWYRQDPGQGLRLIYYSQIVNDFQKGDIAEGYSVSREKKESFPLTVTSAQKNPTAFYLCASMGLGAEEQYFGPGTRLTVT.

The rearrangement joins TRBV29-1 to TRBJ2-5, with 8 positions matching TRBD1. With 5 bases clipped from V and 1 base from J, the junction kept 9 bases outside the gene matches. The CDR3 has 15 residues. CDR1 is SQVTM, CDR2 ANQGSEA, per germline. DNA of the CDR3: TGCAGCGTTCTGAGGCAGGGGGCGACCCAAGAGACCCAGTACTTC. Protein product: CSVLRQGATQETQYF.

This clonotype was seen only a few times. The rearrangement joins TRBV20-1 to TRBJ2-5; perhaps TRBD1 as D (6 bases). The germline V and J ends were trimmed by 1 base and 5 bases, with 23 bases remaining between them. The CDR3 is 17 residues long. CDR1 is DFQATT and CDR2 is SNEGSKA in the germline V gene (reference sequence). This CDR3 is CSARVPSDISRGETQYF. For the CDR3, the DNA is TGCAGTGCTAGAGTTCCCTCGGATATATCCAGGGGCGAGACCCAGTACTTC.

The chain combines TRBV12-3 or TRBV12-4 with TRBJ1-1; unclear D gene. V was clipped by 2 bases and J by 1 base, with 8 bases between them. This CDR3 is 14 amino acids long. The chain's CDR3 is CASSLRPRNTEAFF. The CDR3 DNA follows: TGTGCCAGCAGTTTAAGACCGCGGAACACTGAAGCTTTCTTT.

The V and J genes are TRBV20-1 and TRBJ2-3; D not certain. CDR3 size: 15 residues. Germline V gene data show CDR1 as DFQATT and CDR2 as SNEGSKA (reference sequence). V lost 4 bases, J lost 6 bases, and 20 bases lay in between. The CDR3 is CSATLPKHHSDTQYF. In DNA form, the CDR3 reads TGCAGTGCTACCCTACCAAAACACCACTCCGATACGCAGTATTTT.